The 10 T cell receptor beta chains presented below share a single source sample, sequenced in a study of human T cells and chemical hapten exposure. Time point specified: patch test 2, 6 weeks after DPC sensitization. Treatment in this sample: therapeutic diphenylcyclopropenone sensitization with weekly scalp DPC. TCRdb reprocessed the RACE reads with MiXCR, giving one entry per CDR3 protein. Of about 54,000 distinct CDR3 sequences listed, about 9.9% are singletons. Sequenced material: whole blood, taken in connection with sensitization to the hapten diphenylcyclopropenone (DPC). Receptors originate from a woman aged 50 to 60 with alopecia areata. Some clones in this sample may be carry-over from other donors' samples.

This clonotype was detected ten times or more. The V gene is TRBV18, the J gene TRBJ1-5, with D maybe TRBD1 (5 bases). Germline CDR1 and CDR2: KGHSH and LQKENI. With 3 bases removed from V and 4 bases from J, the gap between germline ends came to 10 bases. The CDR3 contains 14 residues. This CDR3 is CASSPDTGNQPQHF. DNA of the CDR3: TGTGCCAGCTCACCGGACACTGGGAATCAGCCCCAGCATTTT. The complete variable domain, with remaining parts taken from reference TRBV18 and TRBJ1-5, reads NAGVMQNPRHLVRRRGQEARLRCSPMKGHSHVYWYRQLPEEGLKFMVYLQKENIIDESGMPKERFSAEFPKEGPSILRIQQVVRGDSAAYFCASSPDTGNQPQHFGDGTRLSIL.

This clonotype was found a few times. This chain links TRBV6-2 or TRBV6-3 with TRBJ2-1; 7 bases agree with TRBD2. This CDR3 is 18 amino acids long. The V gene end was trimmed by 4 bases and the J gene end by 3 bases; junction bases not matched to a gene: 15. Germline assignment: CDR1 MNHEY and CDR2 SVGEGT. The CDR3 sequence: CASSSPSRLAGLYNEQFF. The CDR3 DNA sequence: TGTGCCAGCAGTTCCCCCAGCAGGTTAGCGGGCCTCTACAATGAGCAGTTCTTC.

This clonotype was counted a few times. The chain employs TRBV19 and TRBJ2-1; 8 bases fit TRBD2. The germline V gene encodes CDR1 LNHDA and CDR2 SQIVND (reference sequence). CDR3 length equals 15 residues. V was clipped by 4 bases and J by 0 bases; unmatched bases: 2. The CDR3: CASSKLAVSYNEQFF. CDR3 in DNA: TGTGCCAGTAGTAAACTAGCGGTCTCCTACAATGAGCAGTTCTTC.

This chain connects TRBV6-5 to TRBJ1-3; D remains ambiguous. The CDR3 is 18 residues long. Germline loops: CDR1 MNHEY, CDR2 SVGAGI. The germline V and J ends were trimmed by 3 bases and 0 bases, with 18 bases remaining between them. CDR3 nucleotide sequence: TGTGCCAGCAGTTATGTCACCCCGGGAATCTCCTCTGGAAACACCATATATTTT. Translating it yields CASSYVTPGISSGNTIYF.

This clonotype appeared many times. V gene TRBV28 combines with J gene TRBJ2-7, with TRBD1 matching over 7 bases. The ends lost 6 bases at V and 0 bases at J; junction bases unmatched: 5. Germline loops: CDR1 MDHEN, CDR2 SYDVKM. The length of the CDR3 is 14 residues. In DNA, the CDR3 is TGTGCCAGCAGAAGTCCAGGGGGCTCCTACGAGCAGTACTTC. It codes for CASRSPGGSYEQYF.

This clonotype was observed a few times. The chain is built from TRBV5-1 and TRBJ2-3; TRBD2 matches 7 bases. Trimming took 0 bases from V and 6 from J; bases not matched to a gene: 1. The CDR3 contains 13 residues. Germline V gene lookup returns CDR1 SGHRS and CDR2 YFSETQ. The chain's CDR3 is CASSLEAGDTQYF. CDR3 nucleotide sequence: TGCGCCAGCAGCTTGGAAGCGGGGGATACGCAGTATTTT. Full variable domain (outside the CDR3, taken from reference TRBV5-1 and TRBJ2-3): KAGVTQTPRYLIKTRGQQVTLSCSPISGHRSVSWYQQTPGQGLQFLFEYFSETQRNKGNFPGRFSGRQFSNSRSEMNVSTLELGDSALYLCASSLEAGDTQYFGPGTRLTVL.

This clonotype has ten or more counts. The DNA is omitted, as the CDR3 cannot be located on it reliably, and the CDR3 follows TCRdb's listing. This chain connects TRBV3-2 to TRBJ2-1; the table's TRBD1 call for D was not verified on the DNA. TRBV3-2 is termed a pseudogene. The CDR3 is 15 amino acids long, termini counted. The CDR3: CASSQDWGRGNEQFF.

The gene calls are TRBV4-3 and TRBJ2-2; weak D call: TRBD1 (6 bases). Between the trimmed V and J ends, which lost 0 bases and 2 bases, there was a span of 10 bases. CDR1 and CDR2 from the germline V gene are LGHNA and YSLEER. The CDR3 has 16 amino acids. CDR3 in DNA: TGCGCCAGCAGCCAAGAGGGGGCAGTAAACACCGGGGAGCTGTTTTTT. It specifies CASSQEGAVNTGELFF.

Many counts were recorded for this clonotype. CDR3 in DNA: TGTGCCAGCAGTTTAGACATTTATCAGCCCCAGCATTTT. This encodes CASSLDIYQPQHF. The chain recombines TRBV12-3 or TRBV12-4 with TRBJ1-5; no clear D. Trimming stripped 1 base from V and 5 bases from J, with 6 bases between. The CDR3 runs to 13 residues.

The CDR3 spells CASTPRPGKIYEQYF. CDR3 DNA sequence: TGTGCCAGCACCCCTCGACCAGGGAAAATCTACGAGCAGTACTTC. This sequence joins TRBV28 and TRBJ2-7; D possibly corresponds to TRBD1 (5 bases). The CDR3 loop spans 15 amino acids. V was shortened by 7 bases and J by 3 bases, with 19 bases between the two germline ends. Per germline, CDR1 MDHEN and CDR2 SYDVKM.